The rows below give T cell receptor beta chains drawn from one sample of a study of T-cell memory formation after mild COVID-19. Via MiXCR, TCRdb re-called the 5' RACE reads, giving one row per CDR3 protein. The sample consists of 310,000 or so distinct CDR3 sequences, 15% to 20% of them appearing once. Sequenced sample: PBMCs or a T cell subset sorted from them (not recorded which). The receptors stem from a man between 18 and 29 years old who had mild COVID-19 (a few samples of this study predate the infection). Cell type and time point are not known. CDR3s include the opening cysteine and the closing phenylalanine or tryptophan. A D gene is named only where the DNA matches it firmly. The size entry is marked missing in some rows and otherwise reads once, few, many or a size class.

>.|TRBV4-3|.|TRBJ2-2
CASSQEAPGTGNTGELFF
TGCGCCAGCAGCCAAGAAGCCCCCGGGACTGGGAACACCGGGGAGCTGTTTTTT
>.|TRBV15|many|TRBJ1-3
CATSLQGGNTIYF
TGTGCCACCAGCCTACAGGGCGGAAACACCATATATTTT
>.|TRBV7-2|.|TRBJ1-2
CASSLARGQTGYTF
TGTGCCAGCAGCTTAGCCAGGGGACAAACAGGCTACACCTTC
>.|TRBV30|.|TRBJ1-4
CAWSVRQNLFF
TGTGCCTGGAGTGTACGGCAGAATCTGTTTTTT
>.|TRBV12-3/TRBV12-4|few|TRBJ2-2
CASTPVRHLSGELFF
TGTGCCAGCACCCCGGTACGACACCTAAGCGGGGAGCTGTTTTTT
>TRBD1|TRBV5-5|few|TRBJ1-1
CASSGGQGGTEAFF
TGTGCCAGCAGCGGGGGACAGGGGGGCACTGAAGCTTTCTTT
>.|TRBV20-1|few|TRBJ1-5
CSARDVRVGQPQHF
TGCAGTGCTAGAGATGTGAGGGTTGGACAGCCCCAGCATTTT
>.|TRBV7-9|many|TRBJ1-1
CAIERGNTEAFF
TGTGCCATCGAGCGGGGGAACACTGAAGCTTTCTTT
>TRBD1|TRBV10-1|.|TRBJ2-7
CASSEDDRGPYEQYF
TGCGCCAGCAGTGAGGATGACAGGGGGCCGTACGAGCAGTACTTC
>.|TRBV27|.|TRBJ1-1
CASSSLRGTEAFF
TGTGCCAGCAGTTCTTTAAGGGGGACTGAAGCTTTCTTT